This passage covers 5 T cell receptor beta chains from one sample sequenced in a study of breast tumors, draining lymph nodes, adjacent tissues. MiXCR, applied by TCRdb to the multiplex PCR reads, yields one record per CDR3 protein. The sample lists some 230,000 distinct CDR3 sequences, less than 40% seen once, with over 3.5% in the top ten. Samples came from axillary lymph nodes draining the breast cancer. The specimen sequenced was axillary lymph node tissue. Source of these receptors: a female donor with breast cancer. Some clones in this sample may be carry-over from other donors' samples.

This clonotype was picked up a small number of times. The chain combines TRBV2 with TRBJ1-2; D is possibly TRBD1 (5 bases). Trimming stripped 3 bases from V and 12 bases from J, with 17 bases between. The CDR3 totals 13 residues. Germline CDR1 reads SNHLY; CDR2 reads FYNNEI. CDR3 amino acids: CASSDLGVGGNTF. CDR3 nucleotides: TGTGCCAGCAGTGATTTGGGGGTAGGAGGAAACACCTTC.

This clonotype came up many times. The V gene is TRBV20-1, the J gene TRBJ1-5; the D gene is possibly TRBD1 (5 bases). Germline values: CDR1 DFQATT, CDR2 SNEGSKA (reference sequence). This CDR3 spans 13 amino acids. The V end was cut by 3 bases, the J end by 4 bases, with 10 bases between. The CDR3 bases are TGCAGTGCTAGCAGGGACGGTAATCAGCCCCAGCATTTT. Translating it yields CSASRDGNQPQHF.

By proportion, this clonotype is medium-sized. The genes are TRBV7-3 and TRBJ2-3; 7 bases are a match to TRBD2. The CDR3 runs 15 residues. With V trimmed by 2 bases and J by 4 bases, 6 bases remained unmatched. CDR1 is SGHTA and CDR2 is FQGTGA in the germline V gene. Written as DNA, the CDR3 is TGTGCCAGCAGCTTAGTGGGAGGGCAGGCAGATACGCAGTATTTT. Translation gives CASSLVGGQADTQYF.

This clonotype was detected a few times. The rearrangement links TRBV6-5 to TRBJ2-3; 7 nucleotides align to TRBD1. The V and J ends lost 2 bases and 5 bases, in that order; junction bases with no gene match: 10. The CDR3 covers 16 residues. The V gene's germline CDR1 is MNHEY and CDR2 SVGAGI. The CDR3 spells CASSYHPGGLKDTQYF. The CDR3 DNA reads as TGTGCCAGCAGTTACCACCCAGGGGGTTTGAAAGATACGCAGTATTTT.

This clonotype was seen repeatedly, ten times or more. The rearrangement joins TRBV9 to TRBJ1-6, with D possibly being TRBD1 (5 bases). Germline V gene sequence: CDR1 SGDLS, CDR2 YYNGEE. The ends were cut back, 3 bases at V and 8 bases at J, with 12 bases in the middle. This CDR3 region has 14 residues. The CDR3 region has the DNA TGTGCCAGCAGCGCGACAGCCAGGGATTCACCCCTCCACTTT. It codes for CASSATARDSPLHF.